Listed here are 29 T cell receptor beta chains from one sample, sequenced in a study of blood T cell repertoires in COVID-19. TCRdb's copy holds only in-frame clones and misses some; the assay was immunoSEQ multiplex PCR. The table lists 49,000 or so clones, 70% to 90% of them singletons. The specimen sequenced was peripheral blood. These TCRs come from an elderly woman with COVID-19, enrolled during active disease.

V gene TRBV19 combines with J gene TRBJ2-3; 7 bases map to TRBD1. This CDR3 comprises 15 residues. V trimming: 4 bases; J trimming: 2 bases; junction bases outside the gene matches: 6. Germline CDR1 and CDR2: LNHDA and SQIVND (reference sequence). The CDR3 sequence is CASSRTGSYTDTQYF. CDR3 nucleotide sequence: TGTGCCAGTAGTAGGACAGGTAGTTACACAGATACGCAGTATTTT. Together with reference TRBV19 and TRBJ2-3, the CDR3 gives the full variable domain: DGGITQSPKYLFRKEGQNVTLSCEQNLNHDAMYWYRQDPGQGLRLIYYSQIVNDFQKGDIAEGYSVSREKKESFPLTVTSAQKNPTAFYLCASSRTGSYTDTQYFGPGTRLTVL.

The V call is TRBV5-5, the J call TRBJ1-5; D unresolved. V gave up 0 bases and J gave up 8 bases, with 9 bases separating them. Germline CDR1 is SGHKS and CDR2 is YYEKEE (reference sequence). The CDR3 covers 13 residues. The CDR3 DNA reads TGTGCCAGCAGCTTGGAGAGAGGCGAGCCCCAGCATTTT. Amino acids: CASSLERGEPQHF.

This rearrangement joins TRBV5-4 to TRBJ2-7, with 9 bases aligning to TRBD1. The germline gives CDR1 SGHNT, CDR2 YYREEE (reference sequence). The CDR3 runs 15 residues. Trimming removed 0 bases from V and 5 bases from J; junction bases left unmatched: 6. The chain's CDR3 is CASSLDRTGVHEQYF. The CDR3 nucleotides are TGTGCCAGCAGCTTGGACAGGACAGGGGTCCACGAGCAGTACTTC.

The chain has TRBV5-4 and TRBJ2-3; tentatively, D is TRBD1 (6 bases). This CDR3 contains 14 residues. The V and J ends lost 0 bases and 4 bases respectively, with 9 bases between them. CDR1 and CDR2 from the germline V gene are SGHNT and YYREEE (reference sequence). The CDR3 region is CASSLGQGSDTQYF. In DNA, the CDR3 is TGTGCCAGCAGCTTGGGGCAGGGGTCAGATACGCAGTATTTT.

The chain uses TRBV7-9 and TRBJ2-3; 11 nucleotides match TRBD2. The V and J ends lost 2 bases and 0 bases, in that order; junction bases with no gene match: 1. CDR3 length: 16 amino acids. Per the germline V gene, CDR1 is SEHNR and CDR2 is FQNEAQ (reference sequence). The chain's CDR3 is CASSLRLAGSTDTQYF. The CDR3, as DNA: TGTGCCAGCAGCTTACGACTAGCGGGAAGCACAGATACGCAGTATTTT. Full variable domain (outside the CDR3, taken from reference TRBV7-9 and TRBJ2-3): DTGVSQNPRHKITKRGQNVTFRCDPISEHNRLYWYRQTLGQGPEFLTYFQNEAQLEKSRLLSDRFSAERPKGSFSTLEIQRTEQGDSAMYLCASSLRLAGSTDTQYFGPGTRLTVL.

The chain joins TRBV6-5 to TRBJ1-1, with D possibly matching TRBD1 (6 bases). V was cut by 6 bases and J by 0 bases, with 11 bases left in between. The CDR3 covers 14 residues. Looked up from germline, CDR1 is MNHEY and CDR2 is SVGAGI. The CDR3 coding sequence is TGTGCCAGCAGCGGACAGCACATGAACACTGAAGCTTTCTTT. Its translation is CASSGQHMNTEAFF.

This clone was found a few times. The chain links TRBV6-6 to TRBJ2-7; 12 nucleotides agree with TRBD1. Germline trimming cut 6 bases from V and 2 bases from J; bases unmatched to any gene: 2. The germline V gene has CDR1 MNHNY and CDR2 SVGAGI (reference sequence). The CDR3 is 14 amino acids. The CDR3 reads CASRRDRGPYEQYF. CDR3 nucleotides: TGTGCCAGCAGGAGGGACAGGGGGCCCTACGAGCAGTACTTC.

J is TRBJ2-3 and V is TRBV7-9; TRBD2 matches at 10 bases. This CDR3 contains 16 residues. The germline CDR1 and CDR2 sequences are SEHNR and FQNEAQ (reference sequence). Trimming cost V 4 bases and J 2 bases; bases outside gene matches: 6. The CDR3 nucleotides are TGTGCCAGCAGCTCCACTAGCGGGGAGCTCACAGATACGCAGTATTTT. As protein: CASSSTSGELTDTQYF.

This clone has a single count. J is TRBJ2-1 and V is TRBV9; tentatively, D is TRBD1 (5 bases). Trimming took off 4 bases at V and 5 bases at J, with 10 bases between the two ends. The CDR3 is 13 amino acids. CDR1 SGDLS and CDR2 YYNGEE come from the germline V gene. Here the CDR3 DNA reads TGTGCCAGCAGCTTAGGGGCTAACAATGAGCAGTTCTTC. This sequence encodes CASSLGANNEQFF.

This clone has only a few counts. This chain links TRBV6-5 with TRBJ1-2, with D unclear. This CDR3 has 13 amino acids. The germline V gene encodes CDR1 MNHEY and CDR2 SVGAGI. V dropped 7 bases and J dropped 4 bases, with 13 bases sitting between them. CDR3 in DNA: TGTGCCAGCAAAGCGCCCGGCAGCTATGGCTACACCTTC. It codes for CASKAPGSYGYTF.

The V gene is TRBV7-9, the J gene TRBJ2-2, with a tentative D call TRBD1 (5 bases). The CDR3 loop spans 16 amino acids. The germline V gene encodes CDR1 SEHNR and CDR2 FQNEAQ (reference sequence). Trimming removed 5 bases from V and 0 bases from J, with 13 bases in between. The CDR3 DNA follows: TGTGCCAGCAGCGGGGCAAGACAAGCGAACACCGGGGAGCTGTTTTTT. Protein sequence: CASSGARQANTGELFF.

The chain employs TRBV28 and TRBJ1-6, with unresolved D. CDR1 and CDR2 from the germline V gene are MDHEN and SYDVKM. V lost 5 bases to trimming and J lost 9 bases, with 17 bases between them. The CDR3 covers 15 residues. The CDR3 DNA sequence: TGTGCCAGCAGTACCCTTATTGGCTTCATTTCACCCCTCCACTTT. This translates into CASSTLIGFISPLHF.

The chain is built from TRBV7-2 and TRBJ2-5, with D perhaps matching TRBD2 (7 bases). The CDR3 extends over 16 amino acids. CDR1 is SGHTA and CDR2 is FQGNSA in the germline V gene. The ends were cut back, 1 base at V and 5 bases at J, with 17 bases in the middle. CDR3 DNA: TGTGCCAGCAGCTTAGGACGGGGGGCCAGCCGGGAGACCCAGTACTTC. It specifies CASSLGRGASRETQYF.

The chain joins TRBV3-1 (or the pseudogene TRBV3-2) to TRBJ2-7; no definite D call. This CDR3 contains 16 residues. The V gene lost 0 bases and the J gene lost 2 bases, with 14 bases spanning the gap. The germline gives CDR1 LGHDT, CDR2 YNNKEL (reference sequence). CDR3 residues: CASSQDVRTETYEQYF. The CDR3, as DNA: TGTGCCAGCAGCCAAGATGTTCGAACTGAGACCTACGAGCAGTACTTC.

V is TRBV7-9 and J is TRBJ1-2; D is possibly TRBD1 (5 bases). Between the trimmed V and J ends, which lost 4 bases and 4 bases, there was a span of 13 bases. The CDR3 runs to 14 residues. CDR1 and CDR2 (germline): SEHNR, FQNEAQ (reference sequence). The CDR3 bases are TGTGCCAGCAGCTCGGGACTCGGAAGCTATGGCTACACCTTC. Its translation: CASSSGLGSYGYTF.

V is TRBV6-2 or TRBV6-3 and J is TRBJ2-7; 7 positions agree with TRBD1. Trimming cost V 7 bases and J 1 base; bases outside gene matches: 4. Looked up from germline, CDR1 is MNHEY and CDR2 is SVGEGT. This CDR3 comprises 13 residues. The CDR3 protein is CASTPGQSYEQYF. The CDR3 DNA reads TGTGCCAGCACCCCGGGACAGTCCTACGAGCAGTACTTC.

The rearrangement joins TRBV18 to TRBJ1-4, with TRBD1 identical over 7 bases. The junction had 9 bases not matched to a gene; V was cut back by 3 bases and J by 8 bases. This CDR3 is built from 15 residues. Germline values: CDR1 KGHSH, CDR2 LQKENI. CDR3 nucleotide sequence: TGTGCCAGCTCACCCGGGACAGCCGGGGAGGAAAAACTGTTTTTT. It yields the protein CASSPGTAGEEKLFF.

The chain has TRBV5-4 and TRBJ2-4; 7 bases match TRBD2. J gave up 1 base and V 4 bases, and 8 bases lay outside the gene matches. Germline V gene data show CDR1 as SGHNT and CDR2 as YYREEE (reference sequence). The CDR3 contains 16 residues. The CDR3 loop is CASSPAGVGAKNIQYF. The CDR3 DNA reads TGTGCCAGCAGCCCTGCGGGGGTAGGGGCCAAAAACATTCAGTACTTC.

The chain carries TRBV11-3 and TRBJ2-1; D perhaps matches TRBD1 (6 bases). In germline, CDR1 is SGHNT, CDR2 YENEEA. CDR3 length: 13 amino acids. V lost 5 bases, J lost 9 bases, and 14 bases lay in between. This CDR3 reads CASSALQGAEQFF. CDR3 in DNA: TGTGCCAGCAGCGCCCTACAGGGTGCTGAGCAGTTCTTC.

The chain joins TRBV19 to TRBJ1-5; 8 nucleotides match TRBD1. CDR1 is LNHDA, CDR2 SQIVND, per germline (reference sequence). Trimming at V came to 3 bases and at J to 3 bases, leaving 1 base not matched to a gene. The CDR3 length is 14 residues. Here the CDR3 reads CASSMTGDNQPQHF. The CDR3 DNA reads TGTGCCAGTAGTATGACAGGGGACAATCAGCCCCAGCATTTT.

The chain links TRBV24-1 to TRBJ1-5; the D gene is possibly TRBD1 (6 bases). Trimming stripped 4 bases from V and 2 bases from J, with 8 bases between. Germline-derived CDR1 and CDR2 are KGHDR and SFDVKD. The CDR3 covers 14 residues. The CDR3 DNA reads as TGTGCCACCAGTGACTCAGGGGGCAATCAGCCCCAGCATTTT. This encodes CATSDSGGNQPQHF.

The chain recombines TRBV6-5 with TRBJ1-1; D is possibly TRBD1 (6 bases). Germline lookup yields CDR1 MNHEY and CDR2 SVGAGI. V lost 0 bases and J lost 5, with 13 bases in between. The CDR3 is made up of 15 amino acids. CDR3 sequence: CASSYSNRASTEAFF. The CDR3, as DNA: TGTGCCAGCAGTTACTCGAACAGGGCTAGTACTGAAGCTTTCTTT.

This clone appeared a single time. The DNA of the CDR3 is TGTGCCAGCAGCTTAGTAACCTACAATGAGCAGTTCTTC. This translates into CASSLVTYNEQFF. The chain is built from TRBV7-2 and TRBJ2-1; D not certain. The CDR3 extends over 13 amino acids. Trimming left V 1 base short and J 2 bases short, with 3 bases between. Germline-derived CDR1 and CDR2 are SGHTA and FQGNSA.

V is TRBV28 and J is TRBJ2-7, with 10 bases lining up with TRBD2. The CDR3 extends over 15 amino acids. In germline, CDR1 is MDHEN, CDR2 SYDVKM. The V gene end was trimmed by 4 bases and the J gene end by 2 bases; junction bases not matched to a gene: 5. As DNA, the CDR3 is TGTGCCAGCAGTTCTAGCGGGAGAGTCCCCTACGAGCAGTACTTC. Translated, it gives CASSSSGRVPYEQYF.

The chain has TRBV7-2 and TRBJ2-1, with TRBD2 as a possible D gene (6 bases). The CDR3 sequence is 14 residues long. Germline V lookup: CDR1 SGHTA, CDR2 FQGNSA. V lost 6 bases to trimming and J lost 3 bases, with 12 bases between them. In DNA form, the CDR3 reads TGTGCCAGCAGACGTAGCGGAAACTACAATGAGCAGTTCTTC. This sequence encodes CASRRSGNYNEQFF.

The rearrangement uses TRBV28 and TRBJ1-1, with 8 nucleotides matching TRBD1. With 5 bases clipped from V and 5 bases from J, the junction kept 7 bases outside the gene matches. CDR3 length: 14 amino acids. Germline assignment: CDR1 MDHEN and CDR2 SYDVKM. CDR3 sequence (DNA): TGTGCCAGCAGTCCCGGACAGGGTTGGACTGAAGCTTTCTTT. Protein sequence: CASSPGQGWTEAFF.

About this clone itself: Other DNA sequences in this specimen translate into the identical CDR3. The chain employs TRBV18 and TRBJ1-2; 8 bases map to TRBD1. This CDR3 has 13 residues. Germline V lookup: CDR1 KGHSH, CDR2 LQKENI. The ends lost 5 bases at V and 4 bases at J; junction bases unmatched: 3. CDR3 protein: CASSSGQVYGYTF. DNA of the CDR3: TGTGCCAGCTCATCGGGACAGGTCTATGGCTACACCTTC.

CDR3 nucleotides: TGTGCCAGCTCACCCAGGTCCCGGACTAGCGGGGCGAATGAGCAGTTCTTC. Protein sequence: CASSPRSRTSGANEQFF. The V gene is TRBV18, the J gene TRBJ2-1; 12 bases line up with TRBD2. This CDR3 has 17 residues. CDR1 is KGHSH, CDR2 LQKENI, per germline. V was pared by 3 bases and J by 7 bases, with 10 bases of the junction left unmatched.

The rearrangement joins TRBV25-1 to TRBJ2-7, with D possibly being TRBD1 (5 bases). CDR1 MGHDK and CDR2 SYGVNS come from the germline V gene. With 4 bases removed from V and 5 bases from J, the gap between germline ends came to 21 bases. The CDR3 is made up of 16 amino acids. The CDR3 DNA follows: TGTGCCAGCAGTGTTTACCAGGGTGAGATTTTCCACGAGCAGTACTTC. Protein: CASSVYQGEIFHEQYF.